Below, 26 T cell receptor beta chains from the same sample are listed, as sequenced in a study of human thymus T cells. The repertoire was sequenced with immunoSEQ multiplex PCR; TCRdb's copy has only in-frame clones and lacks some. The sample shows about 78,000 clones, nearly 98% of them seen only once. Resections from corrective heart surgery supplied the thymus tissue. Sequenced material: thymus tissue. Receptors originate from a boy in the first two years of life with a congenital heart defect but otherwise immunologically healthy.

On this clone: In the same sample, other DNA sequences code for this CDR3. The chain joins TRBV5-1 to TRBJ2-1; 10 nucleotides line up with TRBD2. This CDR3 has 16 residues. Losses at the gene ends were 0 bases for V and 2 bases for J; bases not matched to a gene: 2. Germline-derived CDR1 and CDR2 are SGHRS and YFSETQ. The chain's CDR3 is CASSLGLAGAYNEQFF. In DNA, the CDR3 is TGCGCCAGCAGCTTGGGGCTAGCGGGGGCCTACAATGAGCAGTTCTTC.

The chain couples TRBV10-3 to TRBJ2-4; perhaps D is TRBD1 or TRBD2 (5 bases each). Trimming stripped 2 bases from V and 4 bases from J, with 18 bases between. The V gene's germline CDR1 is ENHRY and CDR2 SYGVKD. The CDR3 sequence is 17 residues long. CDR3 DNA: TGTGCCATCAGTGAGGGATCCGGGACCGAAGAAAAAAACATTCAGTACTTC. Amino acids: CAISEGSGTEEKNIQYF.

This chain uses TRBV2 with TRBJ2-7, with D perhaps TRBD2 (6 bases). CDR3 length equals 17 residues. Germline-derived CDR1 and CDR2 are SNHLY and FYNNEI. V was trimmed by 4 bases and J by 7 bases, leaving 26 bases between them. The CDR3 here is CASSGRERPWGRLEQYF. The CDR3 nucleotides are TGTGCCAGCAGTGGGAGGGAGAGGCCCTGGGGTAGATTGGAGCAGTACTTC.

This clone was recorded only once. The V and J genes are TRBV7-6 and TRBJ2-1; the D is unclear. The germline V gene has CDR1 SGHVS and CDR2 FNYEAQ. Deletions cut 5 bases from V and 5 bases from J, with 16 bases between. There are 15 residues in the CDR3. DNA of the CDR3: TGTGCCAGCAGCCCACGAAGAGGTCAGGACAATGAGCAGTTCTTC. It is translated as CASSPRRGQDNEQFF.

V and J are TRBV11-2 and TRBJ2-7; the match to TRBD1 covers 8 bases. The CDR3 runs to 16 residues. Germline CDR1 SGHAT, CDR2 FQNNGV. J was trimmed by 4 bases and V by 1 base; bases with no gene match: 9. The CDR3 here is CASSLAWGTGSYEQYF. The CDR3 bases are TGTGCCAGCAGCTTAGCTTGGGGGACAGGATCGTACGAGCAGTACTTC.

The chain employs TRBV2 and TRBJ1-2; D is unclear. From germline, CDR1 is SNHLY and CDR2 FYNNEI. V was trimmed by 4 bases and J by 4 bases, leaving 10 bases between them. The CDR3 is 13 amino acids. The chain's CDR3 is CASSGTTTYGYTF. CDR3 DNA sequence: TGTGCCAGCAGTGGGACTACTACCTATGGCTACACCTTC.

The chain uses TRBV21-1 and TRBJ2-7. TRBV21-1 is a listed pseudogene. This CDR3 contains 13 residues. For the CDR3, the DNA is TGTGCCAGCAGACGGGGCAGCTACTACGAGCAGTACTTC. Its protein product is CASRRGSYYEQYF.

This rearrangement joins TRBV11-2 to TRBJ1-1; no definite D call. The V end was cut by 5 bases, the J end by 6 bases, with 13 bases between. CDR1 is SGHAT and CDR2 is FQNNGV in the germline V gene. The CDR3 is 13 residues long. CDR3 sequence reads: CASSRKAPPEAFF. For the CDR3, the DNA is TGTGCCAGCAGCAGGAAGGCCCCCCCTGAAGCTTTCTTT.

The chain has TRBV6-6 and TRBJ1-1; no clear D. The V gene lost 2 bases and the J gene lost 5 bases, with 9 bases spanning the gap. The CDR3 loop spans 13 amino acids. The germline gives CDR1 MNHNY, CDR2 SVGAGI (reference sequence). The CDR3 nucleotides are TGTGCCAGCAGTTACGGGGTGGGAACTGAAGCTTTCTTT. Translating it yields CASSYGVGTEAFF.

J is TRBJ1-5 and V is TRBV5-6, with D tentatively TRBD1 (5 bases). Trimming left V 1 base short and J 4 bases short, with 6 bases between. The CDR3 has 13 residues. CDR1 and CDR2 (germline): SGHDT, YYEEEE. CDR3 coding DNA: TGTGCCAGCAGCTTGCCAGGGAATCAGCCCCAGCATTTT. Protein: CASSLPGNQPQHF.

The rearrangement joins TRBV14 to TRBJ2-5; D is uncertain. Between the trimmed V and J ends, which lost 1 base and 3 bases, there was a span of 15 bases. Per the germline V gene, CDR1 is SGHDN and CDR2 is FVKESK. This CDR3 contains 16 residues. CDR3 coding DNA: TGTGCCAGCAGCCAAGCTCAACGCCCTGGTGAAGAGACCCAGTACTTC. Its protein is CASSQAQRPGEETQYF.

This chain connects TRBV7-2 to TRBJ2-4; 9 bases are shared with TRBD1. The CDR3 loop spans 13 amino acids. With 5 bases clipped from V and 10 bases from J, the junction kept 6 bases outside the gene matches. The germline V gene has CDR1 SGHTA and CDR2 FQGNSA. CDR3 bases: TGTGCCAGCAGCGGTTGGGACAGGGAAATTCAGTACTTC. This sequence encodes CASSGWDREIQYF.

This clone was picked up one time. The rearrangement links TRBV29-1 to TRBJ2-1; 8 positions match TRBD2. Germline trimming cut 0 bases from V and 0 bases from J; bases unmatched to any gene: 10. The germline V gene encodes CDR1 SQVTM and CDR2 ANQGSEA. The CDR3 totals 18 residues. The CDR3 spells CSVEDPAGEPCSYNEQFF. The DNA for the CDR3 is TGCAGCGTTGAAGATCCAGCGGGAGAACCTTGCTCCTACAATGAGCAGTTCTTC.

The chain links TRBV18 to TRBJ1-2, with D possibly being TRBD1 (6 bases). The V gene lost 0 bases and the J gene lost 4 bases, with 15 bases spanning the gap. Germline CDR1 KGHSH, CDR2 LQKENI. The CDR3 is 16 amino acids. CDR3 DNA sequence: TGTGCCAGCTCACCACCGACGGGGGCCTTGGGCTATGGCTACACCTTC. Translated, it gives CASSPPTGALGYGYTF.

Worth noting for this clone: The same CDR3 can be traced to other DNA sequences in this sample. The CDR3 sequence: CAWSVKGQSLWGYTF. Written as DNA, the CDR3 is TGTGCCTGGAGTGTAAAAGGACAGTCACTATGGGGCTACACCTTC. This sequence joins TRBV30 and TRBJ1-2, with TRBD1 as a possible D gene (6 bases). Looked up from germline, CDR1 is GTSNPN and CDR2 is SVGIG (reference sequence). V was cut by 0 bases and J by 8 bases, with 19 bases left in between. The CDR3 is made up of 15 amino acids.

The gene calls are TRBV10-3 and TRBJ2-7; a weak D match, TRBD1 (6 bases). The V end was cut by 11 bases, the J end by 4 bases, with 12 bases between. Germline CDR1 and CDR2: ENHRY and SYGVKD. This CDR3 is 11 amino acids long. CDR3 bases: TGTGCCTCGTCGGGACATTACGAGCAGTACTTC. Encoded protein: CASSGHYEQYF.

The chain uses TRBV14 and TRBJ1-1; D not certain. V was pared by 1 base and J by 1 base, with 13 bases between. The CDR3 totals 16 residues. The germline CDR1 and CDR2 sequences are SGHDN and FVKESK. The CDR3, as DNA: TGTGCCAGCAGCCAAGTAAGATTCCTGGGGAACACTGAAGCTTTCTTT. Translating it yields CASSQVRFLGNTEAFF.

Remarks on this clone: The junction departs from germline at one end; a sequencing error may be responsible. V gene TRBV5-1 combines with J gene TRBJ2-3; possibly TRBD2 for D (5 bases). The germline CDR1 and CDR2 sequences are SGHRS and YFSETQ. CDR3 length: 17 amino acids. This CDR3 is CASSLGSRTRSTDTQYF. The CDR3 DNA follows: TGCGCCAGCAGTTTGGGGAGCCGGACCAGAAGCACAGATACGCAGTATTTT.

In DNA, the CDR3 is TGTGCCAGCCGAACGGACGGCACAGATACGCAGTATTTT. Translating it yields CASRTDGTDTQYF. J is TRBJ2-3 and V is TRBV6-6, with D unresolved. V was cut by 8 bases and J by 1 base, with 10 bases left in between. CDR1 is MNHNY and CDR2 is SVGAGI in the germline V gene (reference sequence). CDR3 size: 13 residues.

The gene calls are TRBV11-3 and TRBJ2-7, with D unclear. Germline assignment: CDR1 SGHNT and CDR2 YENEEA. Trimming took 0 bases from V and 1 from J, leaving 4 bases between them. CDR3 size: 13 residues. CDR3 protein: CASSLDLSYEQYF. Here the CDR3 DNA reads TGTGCCAGCAGCTTAGACCTTTCCTACGAGCAGTACTTC.

A single count supports this clone. V is TRBV9 and J is TRBJ2-3; tentative D call: TRBD2 (5 bases). The CDR3 is 16 amino acids. Germline CDR1 is SGDLS and CDR2 is YYNGEE. The V and J ends lost 4 bases and 4 bases respectively, with 19 bases between them. The CDR3 nucleotides are TGTGCCAGCAGCCCGGGAAAAGGAGAGAGGGCAGATACGCAGTATTTT. Amino acids: CASSPGKGERADTQYF.

V gene TRBV5-4 combines with J gene TRBJ2-7; 10 positions match TRBD2. V was clipped by 4 bases and J by 4 bases; unmatched bases: 11. Germline lookup yields CDR1 SGHNT and CDR2 YYREEE (reference sequence). The CDR3 has 16 residues. CDR3: CASSPRGAGGVYEQYF. CDR3 coding DNA: TGTGCCAGCAGCCCTCGGGGAGCGGGAGGGGTATACGAGCAGTACTTC.

Points on this clone: At one end the junction does not follow the germline gene, possibly because of a read error. The chain employs TRBV20-1 and TRBJ2-1; 11 bases are shared with TRBD2. CDR3 length equals 11 residues. Per germline, CDR1 DFQATT and CDR2 SNEGSKA (reference sequence). The CDR3 region has the DNA TGCAGTGCCCCAACTAGCGGGAGCGGGGTCTTC. The encoded protein is CSAPTSGSGVF.

V is TRBV6-1 and J is TRBJ1-1; a possible D gene is TRBD1 (5 bases). The CDR3 has 15 residues. Trimming removed 0 bases from V and 2 bases from J, with 10 bases in between. Germline lookup yields CDR1 MNHNS and CDR2 SASEGT. CDR3 in amino acids: CASSEAVDSNTEAFF. As DNA, the CDR3 is TGTGCCAGCAGTGAAGCGGTAGACAGCAACACTGAAGCTTTCTTT.

CDR3 bases: TGTGCCAGCAGCTTAGTTCATTCGGCGGGAGGGCCGTGCGAGCAGTACTTC. Protein product: CASSLVHSAGGPCEQYF. J is TRBJ2-7 and V is TRBV7-2; the match to TRBD2 covers 9 bases. With V trimmed by 1 base and J by 6 bases, 13 bases remained unmatched. The CDR3 extends over 17 amino acids. The germline gives CDR1 SGHTA, CDR2 FQGNSA.

The chain uses TRBV19 and TRBJ2-5; D unresolved. The CDR3 runs 12 residues. With 5 bases removed from V and 5 bases from J, the gap between germline ends came to 9 bases. Germline V lookup: CDR1 LNHDA, CDR2 SQIVND (reference sequence). CDR3 nucleotide sequence: TGTGCCAGTAGTGGGGTATGGGAGACCCAGTACTTC. Translating gives CASSGVWETQYF.